By sample fraction, the clone carrying this T cell receptor beta chain is large. Antigen unknown. The junction had 6 bases not matched to a gene; V was cut back by 4 bases and J by 1 base. The CDR3 is 16 amino acids. In germline, CDR1 is LGHDT, CDR2 YNNKEL (reference sequence). This sample is drawn from a study of T cells in tumors after PD-1 blockade. Study at large: Treatment was either pembrolizumab 200 mg every 3 weeks or cemiplimab 350 mg every 2 weeks.

Study conclusions and caveats: Most post-therapy expanded exhausted CD8+ clones were new, undetected before treatment. About 41% of tumor TCR clonotypes were also found in blood.

TCRdb's table, derived via immunoSEQ multiplex PCR, lists solely in-frame clones and lacks some. The profile shows 5,500 to 7,000 clones, around 62% of them singletons. The sequence derives from a human donor with basal cell carcinoma. The rearrangement uses TRBV3-1 (or the pseudogene TRBV3-2) and TRBJ2-3, with 9 bases lining up with TRBD2. The sample in question was tumor tissue, obtained before anti-PD-1 treatment. CDR3 region: CASSPLASGGTDTQYF. The CDR3 nucleotides are TGTGCCAGCAGCCCACTGGCTAGCGGGGGCACAGATACGCAGTATTTT.